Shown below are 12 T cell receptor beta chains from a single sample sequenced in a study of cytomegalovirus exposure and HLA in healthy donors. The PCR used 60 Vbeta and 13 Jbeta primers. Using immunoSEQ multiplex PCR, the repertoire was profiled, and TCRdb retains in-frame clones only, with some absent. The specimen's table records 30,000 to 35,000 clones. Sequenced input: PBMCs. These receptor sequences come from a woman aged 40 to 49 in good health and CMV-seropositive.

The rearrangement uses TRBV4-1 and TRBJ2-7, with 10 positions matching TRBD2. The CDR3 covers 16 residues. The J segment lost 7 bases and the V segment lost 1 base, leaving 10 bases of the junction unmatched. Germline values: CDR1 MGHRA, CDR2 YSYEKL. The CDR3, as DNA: TGCGCCAGCAGCCAAGCCCTAGCGGGAGCTGCTTTTGAGCAGTACTTC. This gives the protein CASSQALAGAAFEQYF.

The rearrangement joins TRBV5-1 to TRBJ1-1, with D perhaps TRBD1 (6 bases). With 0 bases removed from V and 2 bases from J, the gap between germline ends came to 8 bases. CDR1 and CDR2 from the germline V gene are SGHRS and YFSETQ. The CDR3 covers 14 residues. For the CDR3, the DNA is TGCGCCAGCAGCTTGGCCGGGACAAACACTGAAGCTTTCTTT. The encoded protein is CASSLAGTNTEAFF.

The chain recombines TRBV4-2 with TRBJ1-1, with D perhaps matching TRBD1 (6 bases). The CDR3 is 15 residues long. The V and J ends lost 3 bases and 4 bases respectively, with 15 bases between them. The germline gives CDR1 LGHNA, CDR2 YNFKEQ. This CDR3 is CASSQETRRGTEAFF. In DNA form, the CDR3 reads TGTGCCAGCAGCCAGGAAACGCGCAGGGGCACTGAAGCTTTCTTT.

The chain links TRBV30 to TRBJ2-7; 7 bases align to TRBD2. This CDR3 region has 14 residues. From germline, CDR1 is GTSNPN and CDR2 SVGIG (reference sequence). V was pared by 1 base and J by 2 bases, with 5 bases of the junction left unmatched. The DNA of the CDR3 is TGTGCCTGGAGTGCCCCTAGCGGAGCCTACGAGCAGTACTTC. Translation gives CAWSAPSGAYEQYF.

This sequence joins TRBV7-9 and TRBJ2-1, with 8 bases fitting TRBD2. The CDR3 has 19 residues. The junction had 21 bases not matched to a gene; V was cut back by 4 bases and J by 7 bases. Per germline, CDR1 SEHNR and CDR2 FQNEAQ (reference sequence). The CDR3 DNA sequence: TGTGCCAGCAGCTCCTCCGGGACTAGGGTGTCTTGGCCGGGTAATGAGCAGTTCTTC. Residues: CASSSSGTRVSWPGNEQFF.

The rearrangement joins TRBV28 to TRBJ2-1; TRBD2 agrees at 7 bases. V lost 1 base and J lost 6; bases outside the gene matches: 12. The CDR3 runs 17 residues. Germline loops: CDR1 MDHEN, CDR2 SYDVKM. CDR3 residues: CASSLFYGVGGPNEQFF. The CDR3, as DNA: TGTGCCAGCAGTTTATTCTACGGGGTGGGAGGGCCCAATGAGCAGTTCTTC.

As DNA, the CDR3 is TGTGCCAGCAGTTCCTTTGGGGGGGCGAGGGGCTACACCTTC. This sequence encodes CASSSFGGARGYTF. V and J are TRBV27 and TRBJ1-2; maybe TRBD1 (6 bases). CDR3 length: 14 amino acids. Trimming left V 4 bases short and J 8 bases short, with 17 bases between. Germline values: CDR1 MNHEY, CDR2 SMNVEV (reference sequence).

The CDR3 DNA follows: TGTGCCAGCTCAGAGGACAGGGTAGGGCTCAATGAGCAGTTCTTC. Residues: CASSEDRVGLNEQFF. The chain joins TRBV18 to TRBJ2-1, with TRBD1 matching 8 bases. Trimming took 5 bases from V and 6 from J; bases not matched to a gene: 9. The CDR3 totals 15 residues. Germline-derived CDR1 and CDR2 are KGHSH and LQKENI.

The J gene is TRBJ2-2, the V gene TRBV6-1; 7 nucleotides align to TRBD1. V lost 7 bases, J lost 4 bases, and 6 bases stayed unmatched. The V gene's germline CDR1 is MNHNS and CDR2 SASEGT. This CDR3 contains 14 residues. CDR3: CASTKGAGTGELFF. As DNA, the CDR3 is TGTGCCAGCACTAAGGGGGCGGGCACCGGGGAGCTGTTTTTT.

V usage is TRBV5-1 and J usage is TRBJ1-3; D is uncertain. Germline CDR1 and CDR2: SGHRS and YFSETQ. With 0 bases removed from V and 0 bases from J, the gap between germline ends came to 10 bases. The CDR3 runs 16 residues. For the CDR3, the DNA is TGCGCCAGCAGCTTGGGAGGGCAGAGCTCTGGAAACACCATATATTTT. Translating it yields CASSLGGQSSGNTIYF.

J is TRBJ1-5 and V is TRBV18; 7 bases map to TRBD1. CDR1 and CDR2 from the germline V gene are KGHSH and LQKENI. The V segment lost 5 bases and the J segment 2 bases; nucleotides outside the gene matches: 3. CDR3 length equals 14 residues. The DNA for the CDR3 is TGTGCCAGCTCAAGACAGGGAGGCAATCAGCCCCAGCATTTT. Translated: CASSRQGGNQPQHF.

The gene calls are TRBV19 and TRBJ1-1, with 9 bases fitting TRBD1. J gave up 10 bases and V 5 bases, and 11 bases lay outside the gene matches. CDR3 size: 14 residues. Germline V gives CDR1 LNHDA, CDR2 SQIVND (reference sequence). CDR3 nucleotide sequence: TGTGCCAGTAGTGCCACCGGGACAGGGCGGCTAGCTTTCTTT. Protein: CASSATGTGRLAFF.